This T cell receptor beta chain derives from a study of T cells in Graves' hyperthyroidism and ophthalmopathy. This clonotype has a count of ten or more. As yet, its antigen is unknown. General study findings and limits: Ophthalmopathy, as predicted by the model, came a median around 6 months after the prediction.

Per germline, CDR1 DFQATT and CDR2 SNEGSKA (reference sequence). This CDR3 has 14 amino acids. V lost 0 bases and J lost 5, with 13 bases in between. Template material for amplifying TCR beta CDR3 regions consisted of RNA transcripts. The primer set for the first-round RT-PCR of the TCR CDR3 was HTBI. TCRdb analysed the multiplex PCR reads with MiXCR anew, one entry per CDR3 protein. The sample yields over 350,000 distinct CDR3 sequences, roughly 14% seen once. Sequenced material: blood. The clonotype was recovered from a man younger than 30 with Graves' ophthalmopathy. V usage is TRBV20-1 and J usage is TRBJ2-5, with D uncertain. The CDR3 sequence: CSARDRQSAETQYF. The CDR3 DNA reads TGCAGTGCTAGAGATCGGCAAAGTGCGGAGACCCAGTACTTC.